The 2 T cell receptor beta chains in this list originate from one sample, sequenced in a study of monozygotic twins with inflammatory bowel disease (dated by TCRdb to between 2019 and 2020). The library was obtained by 5' RACE. Sequenced on an Illumina HiSeq 2500. The reads were reprocessed in TCRdb, with one entry per CDR3 protein sequence and no accompanying DNA. Per the sample table, the count is 310,000 or so distinct CDR3 sequences. Together, the top ten hold around 2% of the sample. Sequences were obtained from blood. The origin of the receptors is a human donor with ulcerative colitis or Crohn's disease, or a healthy co-twin of an affected twin (not recorded which).

The chain joins TRBV7-8 to TRBJ2-1. Germline V gene lookup returns CDR1 SGHVS and CDR2 FQNEAQ. CDR3 length: 14 amino acids. The CDR3 loop reads CASSPTHSNNEQFF.

This sequence joins TRBV4-1 and TRBJ1-6; TCRdb's assignment of TRBD1 cannot be checked, as there is no DNA. There are 15 residues in the CDR3. Germline V CDR1 and CDR2: MGHRA, YSYEKL. This CDR3 is CASSRTGGEGSPLHF.